This entry describes one T cell receptor (beta chain). Antigen: not known. Healthy donors of bone marrow made up the group. The donors, nominally healthy at sampling, likely had unrecorded immune exposures. The sample belongs to a study of cytomegalovirus exposure and HLA in healthy donors. Study results and caveats: V- and J-gene trimming of TCR beta was linked (in a later analysis) to a missense DCLRE1C variant.

In the PCR, 60 Vbeta and 13 Jbeta primers were used. Data came from immunoSEQ multiplex PCR; TCRdb stores just in-frame clones and leaves some out. The profile shows under 140,000 clones, more than 65% of them singletons. The CDR3 covers 13 residues. V shed 4 bases and J 10 bases; nucleotides not matched to a gene: 6. CDR1 and CDR2 (germline): SGHDT, YYEEEE. V and J are TRBV5-6 and TRBJ2-1; TRBD1 matches at 9 bases. Material for sequencing was PBMCs. The receptor was isolated from a man aged 25 to 40 in good health and CMV-seropositive. The CDR3 DNA sequence: TGTGCCAGCAGCCGGGACAGGGAGGGAGAGCAGTTCTTC. It is translated as CASSRDREGEQFF.